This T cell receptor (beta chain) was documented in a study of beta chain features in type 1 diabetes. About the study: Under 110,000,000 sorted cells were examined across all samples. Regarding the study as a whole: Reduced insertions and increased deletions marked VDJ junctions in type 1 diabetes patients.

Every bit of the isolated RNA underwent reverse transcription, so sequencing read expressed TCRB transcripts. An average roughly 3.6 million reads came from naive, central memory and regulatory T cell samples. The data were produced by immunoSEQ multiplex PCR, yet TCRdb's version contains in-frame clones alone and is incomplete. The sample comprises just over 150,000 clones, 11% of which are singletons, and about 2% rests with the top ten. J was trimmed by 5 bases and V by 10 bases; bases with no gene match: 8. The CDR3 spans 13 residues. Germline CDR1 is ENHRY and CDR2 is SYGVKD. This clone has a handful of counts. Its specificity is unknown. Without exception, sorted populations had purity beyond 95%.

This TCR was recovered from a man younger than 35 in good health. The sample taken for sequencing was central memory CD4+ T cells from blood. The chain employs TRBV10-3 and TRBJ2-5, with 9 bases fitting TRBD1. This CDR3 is CASRSTGGETQYF. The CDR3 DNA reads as TGTGCCAGCAGGTCCACAGGGGGCGAGACCCAGTACTTC.